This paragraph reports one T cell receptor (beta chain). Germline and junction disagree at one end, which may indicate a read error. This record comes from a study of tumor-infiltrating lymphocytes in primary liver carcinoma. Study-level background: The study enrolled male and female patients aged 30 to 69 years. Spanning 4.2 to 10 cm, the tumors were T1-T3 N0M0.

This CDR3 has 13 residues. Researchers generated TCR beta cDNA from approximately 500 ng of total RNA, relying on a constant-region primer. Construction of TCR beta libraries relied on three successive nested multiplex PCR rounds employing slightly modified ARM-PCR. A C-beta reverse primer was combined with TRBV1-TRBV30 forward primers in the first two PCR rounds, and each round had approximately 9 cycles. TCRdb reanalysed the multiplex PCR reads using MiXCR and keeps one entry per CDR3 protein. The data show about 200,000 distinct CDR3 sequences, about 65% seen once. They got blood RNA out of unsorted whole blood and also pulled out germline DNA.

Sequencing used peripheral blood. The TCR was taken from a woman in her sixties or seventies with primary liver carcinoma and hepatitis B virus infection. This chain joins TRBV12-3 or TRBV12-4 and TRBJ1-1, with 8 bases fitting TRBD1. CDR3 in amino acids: CASSRQGNTGAFF. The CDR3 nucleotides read TGTGCCAGCAGTCGACAGGGGAACACTGGAGCTTTCTTT.